These 18 T cell receptor beta chains came from one sample sequenced in a study of T cells in Graves' hyperthyroidism and ophthalmopathy. Amplified regions were TCR beta CDR3 sequences from RNA transcripts. The primer set for the first-round RT-PCR of the TCR CDR3 was HTBI. TCRdb reprocessed the multiplex PCR reads via MiXCR and lists one record per CDR3 protein. The sample lists approximately 870,000 distinct CDR3 sequences, approximately 40% occurring once. Sequencing input: blood. These receptor sequences come from a man between 18 and 29 years old with Graves' hyperthyroidism.

This clonotype showed up just a few times. The rearrangement uses TRBV20-1 and TRBJ2-7; 11 bases agree with TRBD2. The CDR3 covers 14 residues. Germline loops: CDR1 DFQATT, CDR2 SNEGSKA (reference sequence). V trimming: 4 bases; J trimming: 2 bases; junction bases outside the gene matches: 4. CDR3 coding DNA: TGCAGTGCTAAGGGACTAGCGGACCCCTACGAGCAGTACTTC. As protein: CSAKGLADPYEQYF.

This clonotype was recorded at least ten times. The J gene is TRBJ1-5, the V gene TRBV2; the D gene is possibly TRBD1 (5 bases). Germline V CDR1 and CDR2: SNHLY, FYNNEI. The V and J ends lost 7 bases and 5 bases respectively, with 15 bases between them. The CDR3 length is 14 residues. CDR3 DNA: TGTGCCAGCAACACCGACAGCTCGTATCAGCCCCAGCATTTT. Translation: CASNTDSSYQPQHF.

The table lists this clonotype with a count of one. CDR3 loop: CAIMKDIGETQHF. The CDR3 coding sequence is TGTGCCATCATGAAGGATATTGGGGAGACCCAGCATTTT. The V and J genes are TRBV10-3 and TRBJ1-5, with no clear D. The V gene's germline CDR1 is ENHRY and CDR2 SYGVKD. Trimming took off 7 bases at V and 11 bases at J, with 18 bases between the two ends. The CDR3 sequence is 13 residues long.

This clonotype came up a few times. This chain connects TRBV5-1 to TRBJ2-7, with D perhaps matching TRBD1 (6 bases). The germline gives CDR1 SGHRS, CDR2 YFSETQ. Trimming left V 5 bases short and J 3 bases short, with 15 bases between. This CDR3 has 14 amino acids. For the CDR3, the DNA is TGCGCCAGCAGTAAGGGACAACTAAACTACGAGCAGTACTTC. As protein: CASSKGQLNYEQYF.

The chain carries TRBV2 and TRBJ1-1; D ambiguous. The CDR3 contains 13 residues. The germline V gene has CDR1 SNHLY and CDR2 FYNNEI. The V gene lost 2 bases and the J gene lost 6 bases, with 10 bases spanning the gap. The CDR3 here is CASSESGVSEAFF. In DNA form, the CDR3 reads TGTGCCAGCAGTGAATCCGGGGTCTCTGAAGCTTTCTTT.

The chain links TRBV28 to TRBJ2-7; 10 bases are shared with TRBD1. CDR1 MDHEN and CDR2 SYDVKM come from the germline V gene. J was trimmed by 7 bases and V by 10 bases; bases with no gene match: 10. CDR3 length equals 13 residues. The chain's CDR3 is CATSSLGQGEQYF. CDR3 DNA sequence: TGTGCCACCAGCAGCTTGGGACAGGGGGAGCAGTACTTC. The whole variable domain, filled in from reference TRBV28 and TRBJ2-7, reads DVKVTQSSRYLVKRTGEKVFLECVQDMDHENMFWYRQDPGLGLRLIYFSYDVKMKEKGDIPEGYSVSREKKERFSLILESASTNQTSMYLCATSSLGQGEQYFGPGTRLTVT.

In its sample, this clonotype was seen many times. This chain joins TRBV29-1 and TRBJ1-1; TRBD1 might be the D (6 bases). The V end was cut by 7 bases, the J end by 0 bases, with 12 bases between. This CDR3 contains 13 residues. The V gene's germline CDR1 is SQVTM and CDR2 ANQGSEA. This CDR3 is CSATGHVNTEAFF. The DNA for the CDR3 is TGCAGCGCTACGGGACACGTGAACACTGAAGCTTTCTTT.

The chain recombines TRBV20-1 with TRBJ1-1; TRBD1 matches at 10 bases. The ends lost 3 bases at V and 11 bases at J; junction bases unmatched: 18. The V gene's germline CDR1 is DFQATT and CDR2 SNEGSKA (reference sequence). The length of the CDR3 is 16 residues. The CDR3 sequence: CSASPGTGAGTEGAFF. The DNA of the CDR3 is TGCAGTGCTAGTCCCGGGACAGGGGCGGGAACTGAAGGCGCTTTCTTT.

The rearrangement links TRBV12-3 or TRBV12-4 to TRBJ1-6; 7 nucleotides match TRBD1. V lost 7 bases and J lost 7; bases outside the gene matches: 16. This CDR3 region has 17 residues. CDR3 nucleotides: TGTGCCAGCACGACCCGCTTGACAGGGAGACTCAATTCACCCCTCCACTTT. It codes for CASTTRLTGRLNSPLHF.

This clonotype has ten or more counts. CDR3 loop: CASSWTGLGETQYF. For the CDR3, the DNA is TGTGCCAGCAGCTGGACAGGGTTGGGAGAGACCCAGTACTTC. The chain employs TRBV11-2 and TRBJ2-5, with 8 positions matching TRBD1. This CDR3 has 14 amino acids. CDR1 and CDR2 from the germline V gene are SGHAT and FQNNGV. The junction had 5 bases not matched to a gene; V was cut back by 4 bases and J by 4 bases.

This clonotype was observed a few times. The rearrangement uses TRBV19 and TRBJ2-5, with TRBD1 identical over 7 bases. Per the germline V gene, CDR1 is LNHDA and CDR2 is SQIVND (reference sequence). Germline trimming cut 10 bases from V and 5 bases from J; bases unmatched to any gene: 19. The CDR3 is 16 residues long. The DNA for the CDR3 is TGTGCCACAAGCCAGGGGACAGCAGGTTACGGGGAGACCCAGTACTTC. Translated: CATSQGTAGYGETQYF.

Remarks on this clonotype: Since the CDR3 does not end with the conserved phenylalanine or tryptophan, this likely comes from a read error. The chain recombines TRBV7-9 with TRBJ1-1; D might be TRBD1 (6 bases). Germline-derived CDR1 and CDR2 are SEHNR and FQNEAQ (reference sequence). The CDR3 loop spans 13 amino acids. Trimming removed 6 bases from V and 1 base from J, with 9 bases in between. As DNA, the CDR3 is TGTGCCAGCAGGGAACAGGGGAACACTGAAGCTTTCCTT. Its protein is CASREQGNTEAFL.

In its sample, this clonotype was seen many times. V usage is TRBV4-2 and J usage is TRBJ2-5; tentative D call: TRBD2 (5 bases). This CDR3 contains 15 residues. Germline assignment: CDR1 LGHNA and CDR2 YNFKEQ. Trimming shortened V by 3 bases and J by 5 bases, and 16 bases separated the two germline ends. The CDR3 DNA sequence: TGTGCCAGCAGCCAGGAAAGAGGGCAATGGGAGACCCAGTACTTC. Encoded protein: CASSQERGQWETQYF.

There are many counts of this clonotype. The chain links TRBV12-3 or TRBV12-4 to TRBJ1-2; 7 bases line up with TRBD1. J gave up 6 bases and V 7 bases, and 8 bases lay outside the gene matches. The CDR3 runs 13 residues. In DNA form, the CDR3 reads TGTGCCAGCAATACCGGGACAGAGGATGGCTACACCTTC. Translated: CASNTGTEDGYTF.

In the case of this clonotype: A much larger clone differs by one base, so this may be a read error. The rearrangement uses TRBV10-3 and TRBJ2-7; D gene uncertain. The germline V and J ends were trimmed by 1 base and 6 bases, with 10 bases remaining between them. CDR3 length: 13 residues. CDR1 and CDR2 (germline): ENHRY, SYGVKD. CDR3 residues: CAISEYTSGEQYF. CDR3 nucleotide sequence: TGTGCCATCAGTGAGTACACCTCGGGCGAGCAGTACTTC.

The chain couples TRBV10-3 to TRBJ1-2, with D perhaps TRBD1 (6 bases). Germline V gene lookup returns CDR1 ENHRY and CDR2 SYGVKD. V lost 8 bases, J lost 8 bases, and 18 bases lay in between. CDR3 length: 13 residues. CDR3 amino acids: CAIGPYGDRGYTF. The CDR3 nucleotides read TGTGCCATCGGACCTTACGGAGACAGGGGCTACACCTTC.

This sequence joins TRBV27 and TRBJ1-6; tentative D call: TRBD1 (5 bases). There are 12 residues in the CDR3. Germline values: CDR1 MNHEY, CDR2 SMNVEV (reference sequence). The ends were cut back, 6 bases at V and 10 bases at J, with 10 bases in the middle. CDR3 loop: CASRKWGSPLHF. DNA of the CDR3: TGTGCCAGCAGAAAGTGGGGCTCACCCCTCCACTTT.

As for this clonotype: A much larger clone is a single base away; this may be a read error. V usage is TRBV11-2 and J usage is TRBJ1-2; a possible D gene is TRBD1 (6 bases). In germline, CDR1 is SGHAT, CDR2 FQNNGV. Trimming removed 4 bases from V and 8 bases from J, with 14 bases in between. This CDR3 is 13 amino acids long. CDR3 DNA: TGTGCCAGCAGCTACGGGACATTGGAGGGCTACACCTTC. It translates to CASSYGTLEGYTF.